The sequence of this T cell receptor (beta chain) was determined in a study of CXCR3-negative and CXCR3-positive naive CD8 T cells. Identification of naive CD8+ T cells rested on CD45RO-CCR7+CD27+CD95- status. Of note for this clonotype: The antigen is not known.

UMI-labeled TRB cDNA libraries were prepared by 5' RACE. Reanalyzing the 5' RACE reads, TCRdb keeps one entry per CDR3 protein, without DNA. The table lists about 120,000 distinct CDR3 sequences. Study findings and constraints: Memory CD8+ cells showed much lower diversity, while both naive subsets were comparably high. Naive CXCR3-negative cells resembled naive CXCR3-positive cells in TRBV-TRBJ usage; memory cells differed.

Germline CDR1 SGHRS, CDR2 YFSETQ. The CDR3 totals 14 residues. V is TRBV5-1 and J is TRBJ2-5; the TCRdb call, TRBD2, lacks DNA for checking. The TCR sequence derives from a human donor in good health. Some clones in this sample may be carry-over from other donors' samples. Sequencing input: naive CXCR3- CD8+ T cells from blood. Subset specified: CD45RO-CCR7+CD27+CD95- naive CD8+ T cells lacking CXCR3 (TNR3-). The CDR3 loop reads CASSWGLRQETQYF.